These T cell receptor beta chains were read from a single sample in a study of early T cells in non-severe SARS-CoV-2 infection. One entry per CDR3 protein, called by TCRdb with MiXCR from the 5' RACE reads. The sample lists around 27,000 distinct CDR3 sequences; roughly 6.6% were seen once. The sample taken for sequencing was whole blood. The origin of the receptors is an adult who was a healthcare worker with PCR-confirmed SARS-CoV-2 infection or an uninfected control (not recorded which). CDR3s include the opening cysteine and the closing phenylalanine or tryptophan. A D gene is named only where the DNA matches it firmly. Not all rows give a size; the values are once, few, many and, for expanded clones, a class.

j_call clone_size d_call v_call cdr3_aa cdr3_nt
TRBJ2-3 few NA TRBV3-1 CASSRVDPGDTQYF TGTGCCAGCAGCCGTGTTGACCCCGGAGATACGCAGTATTTT
TRBJ1-4 few TRBD1 TRBV5-1 CASSVTGTNNEKLFF TGCGCCAGCAGCGTGACAGGGACCAATAATGAAAAACTGTTTTTT
TRBJ2-3 many TRBD1 TRBV7-9 CASSSSGTGITDTQYF TGTGCCAGCAGCTCCTCCGGGACAGGGATCACAGATACGCAGTATTTT
TRBJ2-7 NA NA TRBV6-6 CASSPGQNYYEQYF TGTGCCAGCAGTCCCGGACAAAATTACTACGAGCAGTACTTC
TRBJ2-1 many NA TRBV19 CASSMGWGNYNEQFF TGTGCCAGTAGTATGGGTTGGGGCAACTACAATGAGCAGTTCTTC
TRBJ2-2 NA NA TRBV7-3 CASSFLGTGELFF TGTGCCAGCAGCTTTTTAGGCACCGGGGAGCTGTTTTTT
TRBJ2-5 few TRBD1 TRBV20-1 CSARVSPASGGFETQYF TGCAGTGCTAGAGTTAGCCCCGCCTCAGGGGGCTTTGAGACCCAGTACTTC
TRBJ1-5 many NA TRBV20-1 CSARGFRNQPQHF TGCAGTGCTAGGGGTTTTCGAAATCAGCCCCAGCATTTT
TRBJ2-7 many NA TRBV13 CASSPLGVLSSYEQYF TGTGCCAGCAGCCCTCTTGGGGTCTTGAGCTCCTACGAGCAGTACTTC
TRBJ2-2 NA NA TRBV24-1 CATSPGANTGELFF TGTGCCACCAGCCCAGGGGCGAACACCGGGGAGCTGTTTTTT
TRBJ1-3 many TRBD1 TRBV12-3/TRBV12-4 CASRKTGSGNTIYF TGTGCCAGCAGGAAGACAGGGTCTGGAAACACCATATATTTT
TRBJ2-2 few NA TRBV5-6 CASSLLGPTGTGELFF TGTGCCAGCAGCTTGCTAGGTCCCACGGGCACCGGGGAGCTGTTTTTT
TRBJ2-1 many NA TRBV10-2 CASSATRQQVDEQFF TGCGCCAGCAGTGCTACGCGGCAGCAAGTCGATGAGCAGTTCTTC
TRBJ1-2 few NA TRBV7-8 CASSLAAGALYGYTF TGTGCCAGCAGCTTAGCCGCAGGTGCCCTCTATGGCTACACCTTC
TRBJ2-5 NA NA TRBV7-9 CASGLTSWYQETQYF TGTGCCAGCGGCTTAACCTCTTGGTACCAAGAGACCCAGTACTTC
TRBJ2-1 many TRBD2 TRBV4-1 CASSQVRLAIYNEQFF TGCGCCAGCAGCCAAGTGCGACTAGCGATCTACAATGAGCAGTTCTTC
TRBJ2-5 NA NA TRBV10-2 CASRGQQETQYF TGCGCCAGCAGAGGACAGCAAGAGACCCAGTACTTC
TRBJ2-1 many TRBD2 TRBV14 CASSPGLAGGRLWGNEQFF TGTGCCAGCAGCCCGGGACTAGCGGGAGGAAGACTTTGGGGCAATGAGCAGTTCTTC
TRBJ1-1 few NA TRBV28 CASSPGRGAFF TGTGCCAGCAGCCCTGGTCGAGGGGCTTTCTTT
TRBJ2-3 many NA TRBV10-3 CAISERGGTDTQYF TGTGCCATCAGTGAAAGGGGGGGCACAGATACGCAGTATTTT
TRBJ2-1 many TRBD1 TRBV10-3 CAIRPPGQGAESSYNEQFF TGTGCCATCAGACCCCCGGGACAGGGGGCAGAATCCTCCTACAATGAGCAGTTCTTC
TRBJ2-1 NA NA TRBV12-3/TRBV12-4 CASSLATLSEQFF TGTGCCAGCAGTTTAGCGACTCTTTCGGAGCAGTTCTTC
TRBJ1-5 many NA TRBV28 CASSNRARNQPQHF TGTGCCAGCAGCAACAGGGCCCGTAATCAGCCCCAGCATTTT
TRBJ1-3 few NA TRBV18 CASSQEGSSGNTIYF TGTGCCAGCTCACAGGAGGGCAGCTCTGGAAACACCATATATTTT
TRBJ2-7 many NA TRBV18 CASSPSRDEQYF TGTGCCAGCTCACCAAGCAGGGACGAGCAGTACTTC
TRBJ2-7 few TRBD1 TRBV28 CASSESDRVRGQYF TGTGCCAGCAGCGAAAGTGACAGGGTGCGTGGGCAGTACTTC
TRBJ2-1 many TRBD2 TRBV18 CASSPLADYNEQFF TGTGCCAGCTCACCCCTAGCGGACTACAATGAGCAGTTCTTC
TRBJ2-5 NA TRBD2 TRBV9 CASSVAQAGGQETQYF TGTGCCAGCAGCGTAGCTCAAGCGGGGGGGCAAGAGACCCAGTACTTC
TRBJ2-1 NA TRBD2 TRBV2 CASITGTSSHNEQFF TGTGCCAGCATTACCGGGACTAGCAGCCACAATGAGCAGTTCTTC
TRBJ2-2 few NA TRBV7-9 CASTLRGNTGELFF TGTGCCAGCACCCTGAGGGGGAACACCGGGGAGCTGTTTTTT
TRBJ2-7 few NA TRBV28 CASSPGDLPSYEQYF TGTGCCAGCAGTCCAGGGGACCTACCCTCCTACGAGCAGTACTTC
TRBJ2-7 NA TRBD2 TRBV27 CASSGGAAAEQYF TGTGCCAGCAGCGGGGGGGCGGCGGCGGAGCAGTACTTC
TRBJ1-5 many NA TRBV7-2 CASSAQGLPQHF TGTGCCAGCAGCGCCCAGGGTTTGCCCCAGCATTTT
TRBJ2-7 many TRBD1 TRBV29-1 CSAPYPGQHYEQYF TGCAGCGCTCCATATCCGGGACAGCACTACGAGCAGTACTTC
TRBJ2-5 few NA TRBV11-2 CASSLALGEEGETQYF TGTGCCAGCAGCTTAGCCCTGGGAGAGGAAGGAGAGACCCAGTACTTC
TRBJ2-6 many NA TRBV6-5 CASSYTSGANVLTF TGTGCCAGCAGTTACACGTCTGGGGCCAACGTCCTGACTTTC
TRBJ2-2 few TRBD1 TRBV18 CASSPGQGNTGELFF TGTGCCAGCTCACCAGGACAGGGGAACACCGGGGAGCTGTTTTTT
TRBJ2-3 many TRBD2 TRBV7-2 CASSPRTSGGAGTQYF TGTGCCAGCAGCCCCCGGACTAGCGGGGGGGCGGGAACGCAGTATTTT
TRBJ1-2 many NA TRBV4-3 CASSQDRRYTYYGYTF TGCGCCAGCAGCCAAGATCGGCGTTACACTTATTATGGCTACACCTTC
TRBJ2-1 few NA TRBV18 CATARDSLYEQFF TGTGCCACTGCACGGGACTCCCTTTATGAGCAGTTCTTC
TRBJ2-3 many TRBD1 TRBV7-2 CASTRQGFSTTDTQYF TGTGCCAGCACAAGACAGGGGTTCTCTACGACAGATACGCAGTATTTT
TRBJ2-6 few TRBD1 TRBV6-2/TRBV6-3 CASSYDRVTSGANVLTF TGTGCCAGCAGTTACGACAGGGTTACGTCTGGGGCCAACGTCCTGACTTTC
TRBJ2-4 many NA TRBV6-5 CASSYSSPGMGAKNIQYF TGTGCCAGCAGTTACTCGAGCCCCGGGATGGGAGCCAAAAACATTCAGTACTTC